This TCR beta chain was identified in a study of T cell responses to AZD1222 COVID-19 vaccine. Findings and caveats of the study: Every sample of the repertoires postdated the peak T cell response. Across the whole spike, CD4 TCRs peaked at regions 160-218 and 743-854. Possibly, clonal diversity was underestimated; donors were largely white British and included more females.

V shed 2 bases and J shed 1 base, with 5 bases lying between them. Germline values: CDR1 MDHEN, CDR2 SYDVKM. The CDR3 is 14 residues long. Comment on this clone: The antigen is undetermined.

Assay used: immunoSEQ multiplex PCR; TCRdb lists only in-frame clones, some missing. In the table there are tens of thousands of clones, 80% to 90% of which are singletons. The chain is built from TRBV28 and TRBJ1-4; D gene uncertain. The clonotype comes from an adult who received the AZD1222 COVID-19 vaccine. The source was peripheral blood, collected 28 days after the second AZD1222 dose. For the CDR3, the DNA is TGTGCCAGCAGTTTACTGGGAACTAATGAAAAACTGTTTTTT. Its protein product is CASSLLGTNEKLFF.